These 14 T cell receptor beta chains came from one sample sequenced in a study of T-cell memory formation after mild COVID-19. A single record per CDR3 protein comes from TCRdb applying MiXCR to the 5' RACE reads. The sample consists of 450,000 to 650,000 distinct CDR3 sequences, roughly 20% of them appearing once. Sequencing input: PBMCs or a T cell subset sorted from them (not recorded which). The receptors shown here come from an adult woman who had mild COVID-19 (a few samples of this study predate the infection). Cell type and time point are not known.

The chain is built from TRBV7-9 and TRBJ1-1; D is unclear. The ends were cut back, 11 bases at V and 0 bases at J, with 7 bases in the middle. The CDR3 has 11 amino acids. Germline CDR1 is SEHNR and CDR2 is FQNEAQ (reference sequence). The CDR3 region is CALSLNTEAFF. The CDR3 DNA reads as TGTGCCCTCTCCCTGAACACTGAAGCTTTCTTT.

This clonotype was seen only a few times. V gene TRBV20-1 combines with J gene TRBJ2-7; 7 bases are shared with TRBD1. The CDR3 covers 12 residues. Trimming at V came to 5 bases and at J to 2 bases, leaving 3 bases not matched to a gene. Germline V CDR1 and CDR2: DFQATT, SNEGSKA (reference sequence). Here the CDR3 DNA reads TGCAGTGCTGAGGGGGCTGCCTACGAGCAGTACTTC. Encoded protein: CSAEGAAYEQYF.

Only a few counts were recorded for this clonotype. The chain joins TRBV19 to TRBJ2-1; D is perhaps TRBD2 (5 bases). The germline V and J ends were trimmed by 6 bases and 8 bases, with 17 bases remaining between them. CDR3 length equals 14 residues. From germline, CDR1 is LNHDA and CDR2 SQIVND (reference sequence). The CDR3: CASRVFGDVHEQFF. DNA of the CDR3: TGTGCCAGTAGAGTGTTCGGGGATGTCCATGAGCAGTTCTTC.

This chain links TRBV18 with TRBJ1-2; D remains ambiguous. V lost 2 bases, J lost 0 bases, and 7 bases lay in between. The CDR3 is 14 amino acids. Germline CDR1 KGHSH, CDR2 LQKENI. CDR3 amino acids: CASSPMGANYGYTF. The DNA for the CDR3 is TGTGCCAGCTCACCAATGGGAGCTAACTATGGCTACACCTTC.

J is TRBJ2-2 and V is TRBV21-1; TRBD2, the table's D call, was not compared with the DNA. TRBV21-1 represents a pseudogene. There are 15 residues in the CDR3. This CDR3 reads CARPREELNTGELFF. The CDR3 DNA is TGTGCCAGGCCGAGGGAGGAGCTTAACACCGGGGAGCTGTTTTTT.

The chain has TRBV7-6 and TRBJ2-5; 7 bases match TRBD2. CDR3 size: 13 residues. The V gene's germline CDR1 is SGHVS and CDR2 FNYEAQ. The V gene end was trimmed by 1 base and the J gene end by 11 bases; junction bases not matched to a gene: 7. CDR3 sequence (DNA): TGTGCCAGCAGCTTAGAAGGGGAGGGTCCGCAGTACTTC. Its protein product is CASSLEGEGPQYF.

This clonotype was recorded a few times. The chain joins TRBV18 to TRBJ2-4; D call uncertain. The CDR3 runs 16 residues. The germline V gene has CDR1 KGHSH and CDR2 LQKENI. Deletions cut 2 bases from V and 1 base from J, with 12 bases between. The CDR3 DNA reads as TGTGCCAGCTCACCAAGGCAACCCGGGGCCAAAAACATTCAGTACTTC. It codes for CASSPRQPGAKNIQYF.

The V gene is TRBV24-1, the J gene TRBJ2-5; possible D gene TRBD1, 5 bases. The CDR3 totals 14 residues. V lost 3 bases and J 5 bases, leaving 12 bases between the germline ends. Germline V gene data show CDR1 as KGHDR and CDR2 as SFDVKD. CDR3 sequence reads: CATSDPWGGETQYF. The CDR3 nucleotides read TGTGCCACCAGTGATCCCTGGGGCGGCGAGACCCAGTACTTC.

This chain joins TRBV24-1 and TRBJ2-3, with D tentatively TRBD1 (5 bases). V was clipped by 3 bases and J by 5 bases, with 14 bases between them. This CDR3 spans 15 amino acids. The germline CDR1 and CDR2 sequences are KGHDR and SFDVKD. CDR3 sequence reads: CATSDQQVARDTQYF. CDR3 DNA: TGTGCCACCAGTGATCAACAGGTGGCCAGAGATACGCAGTATTTT.

V is TRBV20-1 and J is TRBJ2-7; D ambiguous. V lost 3 bases and J lost 0, with 15 bases in between. CDR3 size: 15 residues. Per germline, CDR1 DFQATT and CDR2 SNEGSKA (reference sequence). In nucleotides, the CDR3 is TGCAGTGCTAGTTCGGCGGTCCTTAGCTCCTACGAGCAGTACTTC. Translation: CSASSAVLSSYEQYF.

The CDR3 loop reads CASSQEGSRGQEAAYF. CDR3 bases: TGTGCCAGCAGCCAAGAGGGATCCCGGGGCCAAGAGGCCGCGTACTTC. The genes are TRBV4-2 and TRBJ2-4; tentatively, D is TRBD1 or TRBD2 (5 bases each). The CDR3 totals 16 residues. The germline V gene encodes CDR1 LGHNA and CDR2 YNFKEQ. V lost 0 bases to trimming and J lost 15 bases, with 24 bases between them.

This clonotype was recorded a few times. The chain joins TRBV5-1 to TRBJ2-5, with 11 bases lining up with TRBD2. CDR1 and CDR2 (germline): SGHRS, YFSETQ. The CDR3 has 16 residues. The ends lost 4 bases at V and 5 bases at J; junction bases unmatched: 10. CDR3 sequence: CASSIGTSGGGETQYF. The CDR3 DNA follows: TGCGCCAGCAGCATTGGGACTAGCGGCGGCGGGGAGACCCAGTACTTC. The full variable domain, with the rest looked up from reference TRBV5-1 and TRBJ2-5, is KAGVTQTPRYLIKTRGQQVTLSCSPISGHRSVSWYQQTPGQGLQFLFEYFSETQRNKGNFPGRFSGRQFSNSRSEMNVSTLELGDSALYLCASSIGTSGGGETQYFGPGTRLLVL.

The gene calls are TRBV2 and TRBJ2-1; TRBD1 agrees at 9 bases. This CDR3 is 19 amino acids long. The germline V gene has CDR1 SNHLY and CDR2 FYNNEI. V dropped 5 bases and J dropped 6; count of bases not matched to a gene: 20. Written as DNA, the CDR3 is TGTGCCAGCAGTCCTGCCCCGGGACAGGGATCGTTAGTGGTCAATGAGCAGTTCTTC. Amino acids: CASSPAPGQGSLVVNEQFF.

This chain uses TRBV28 with TRBJ2-5; a possible D gene is TRBD2 (5 bases). Germline assignment: CDR1 MDHEN and CDR2 SYDVKM. This CDR3 region has 15 residues. The V end lost 4 bases, the J end lost 5 bases, and 17 bases lay between the germline ends. CDR3 protein: CASSYTYGETETQYF. The DNA for the CDR3 is TGTGCCAGCAGTTATACCTACGGGGAGACCGAGACCCAGTACTTC.